This T cell receptor beta chain was sequenced for a study of neurological immune-mediated disorders. General study results and limits: Across subjects, expanded clones had no CDR3 amino acid sequences in common, pointing to private repertoires in all groups.

The cDNA was generated by 5'RACE with 10-nucleotide random UMIs. Each CDR3 protein gets one entry after TCRdb re-called the 5' RACE reads with MiXCR. The sample has tens of thousands of distinct CDR3 sequences, 11% to 15% seen once. The V and J ends lost 6 bases and 1 base respectively, with 18 bases between them. The V gene's germline CDR1 is MDHEN and CDR2 SYDVKM. The CDR3 sequence is 16 residues long. This clonotype was picked up many times. Its specificity is unknown. Input material: PBMCs. The chain combines TRBV28 with TRBJ1-1; D gene unclear. The clonotype originates from a woman aged 45-60 years with HTLV-1-associated myelopathy (HAM/TSP). The CDR3 protein is CASRSFGEPTNTEAFF. The CDR3 DNA reads as TGTGCCAGCAGGAGCTTCGGTGAGCCGACGAACACTGAAGCTTTCTTT.